This record concerns one T cell receptor beta chain sequence. All enrollees were about 18 to 95 years old and from about 25 US areas. Cohort placement rested on clinical history that participants reported themselves. CDR3 length: 13 amino acids. Germline values: CDR1 MNHEY, CDR2 SMNVEV (reference sequence). V trimming: 9 bases; J trimming: 6 bases; junction bases outside the gene matches: 9. This sample is drawn from a study of blood T cell repertoires in COVID-19. At the level of the study: There were acute and convalescent COVID-19 samples, and they came from the United States, Italy and Spain.

Method: immunoSEQ multiplex PCR; TCRdb's copy keeps in-frame clones and lacks some. The table has 200,000 to 250,000 clones, roughly four fifths seen once. The chain has TRBV27 and TRBJ1-1; 8 nucleotides agree with TRBD1. The receptor's source is a man aged 60 to 75 who had recovered from COVID-19. The sample was PBMCs or T cells enriched from blood (not recorded which). CDR3 DNA: TGTGCCAGTCACGGACAGGGAGTGTCTGAAGCTTTCTTT. This translates into CASHGQGVSEAFF.